The 32 T cell receptor beta chains listed next were all sequenced from one sample in a study of blood T cell repertoires in COVID-19. Assay: immunoSEQ multiplex PCR; the TCRdb copy retains only in-frame clones and omits some. The top ten hold approximately 1.9% of the sample, which has roughly 250,000 clones, approximately 90% seen once. The material sequenced was PBMCs or T cells enriched from blood (not recorded which). The receptors here all came from a young woman who had recovered from COVID-19.

The chain is built from TRBV5-1 and TRBJ1-4, with unresolved D. V dropped 4 bases and J dropped 4 bases, with 17 bases sitting between them. Germline V CDR1 and CDR2: SGHRS, YFSETQ. The CDR3 loop spans 16 amino acids. CDR3 DNA sequence: TGCGCCAGCAGCGCGGGTCTCGGCTTGGGTAATGAAAAACTGTTTTTT. Amino acids: CASSAGLGLGNEKLFF.

This chain connects TRBV19 to TRBJ1-1, with 9 bases lining up with TRBD1. This CDR3 region has 14 residues. From germline, CDR1 is LNHDA and CDR2 SQIVND (reference sequence). V shed 7 bases and J 4 bases; nucleotides not matched to a gene: 7. CDR3 sequence (DNA): TGTGCCAGTACGGAAGGACAGGGGCCCACTGAAGCTTTCTTT. Its translation: CASTEGQGPTEAFF.

The rearrangement uses TRBV19 and TRBJ2-7; 8 bases agree with TRBD1. There are 15 residues in the CDR3. The junction had 6 bases not matched to a gene; V was cut back by 5 bases and J by 0 bases. CDR1 is LNHDA, CDR2 SQIVND, per germline (reference sequence). The chain's CDR3 is CASSADRGSSYEQYF. CDR3 in DNA: TGTGCCAGTAGTGCCGACAGGGGAAGCTCCTACGAGCAGTACTTC.

The V gene is TRBV29-1, the J gene TRBJ1-2; TRBD1 is a possible D gene (6 bases). Per germline, CDR1 SQVTM and CDR2 ANQGSEA. Between the trimmed V and J ends, which lost 5 bases and 1 base, there was a span of 11 bases. There are 13 residues in the CDR3. CDR3 sequence reads: CSVPRGFNYGYTF. In DNA form, the CDR3 reads TGCAGCGTTCCCAGGGGTTTTAACTATGGCTACACCTTC.

The gene calls are TRBV27 and TRBJ2-6, with D perhaps matching TRBD1 (6 bases). Per the germline V gene, CDR1 is MNHEY and CDR2 is SMNVEV (reference sequence). This CDR3 has 16 residues. Trimming shortened V by 6 bases and J by 2 bases, and 14 bases separated the two germline ends. The CDR3 coding sequence is TGTGCCAGCAGCTTACAGGGTTGGGCTGGGGCCAACGTCCTGACTTTC. It yields the protein CASSLQGWAGANVLTF.

This chain joins TRBV27 and TRBJ1-2; 8 bases align to TRBD1. This CDR3 has 16 residues. Per germline, CDR1 MNHEY and CDR2 SMNVEV (reference sequence). Losses at the gene ends were 5 bases for V and 7 bases for J; bases not matched to a gene: 15. CDR3 sequence: CASSPPRGTGSTGYTF. The CDR3 nucleotides read TGTGCCAGCAGTCCCCCTAGAGGGACAGGATCGACTGGCTACACCTTC.

The chain employs TRBV19 and TRBJ1-2; D gene ambiguous. Trimming shortened V by 5 bases and J by 5 bases, and 12 bases separated the two germline ends. This CDR3 is built from 13 residues. Germline values: CDR1 LNHDA, CDR2 SQIVND (reference sequence). The CDR3 DNA reads as TGTGCCAGTAGTGCCTCCGGCGGGTATGGCTACACCTTC. Encoded protein: CASSASGGYGYTF.

The chain couples TRBV2 to TRBJ1-2; perhaps TRBD1 as D (5 bases). CDR1 is SNHLY and CDR2 is FYNNEI in the germline V gene. The CDR3 is 14 amino acids. The ends were cut back, 2 bases at V and 2 bases at J, with 9 bases in the middle. CDR3 coding DNA: TGTGCCAGCAGTGAAATTGCAGGGAACTATGGCTACACCTTC. This codes for CASSEIAGNYGYTF.

The chain is built from TRBV29-1 and TRBJ2-7, with no clear D. Germline V CDR1 and CDR2: SQVTM, ANQGSEA. The V end lost 3 bases, the J end lost 2 bases, and 11 bases lay between the germline ends. This CDR3 comprises 13 residues. The CDR3 nucleotides are TGCAGCGTTGAGGTCACATCCACCTACGAGCAGTACTTC. This codes for CSVEVTSTYEQYF.

The chain carries TRBV5-4 and TRBJ1-2; D is unresolved. Looked up from germline, CDR1 is SGHNT and CDR2 is YYREEE (reference sequence). Deletions cut 2 bases from V and 8 bases from J, with 10 bases between. This CDR3 comprises 12 residues. This CDR3 reads CASSLRRGGYTF. The CDR3 coding sequence is TGTGCCAGCAGCTTACGTCGGGGAGGCTACACCTTC.

This chain joins TRBV28 and TRBJ2-2; D is possibly TRBD2 (6 bases). This CDR3 is built from 14 residues. Germline V gene data show CDR1 as MDHEN and CDR2 as SYDVKM. V was clipped by 8 bases and J by 6 bases, with 16 bases between them. CDR3 bases: TGTGCCAGCGCGCCCGGGGGAATTGCCGGGGAGCTGTTTTTT. It codes for CASAPGGIAGELFF.

This chain links TRBV4-1 with TRBJ1-1; tentatively, D is TRBD1 (5 bases). The CDR3 totals 13 residues. Deletions cut 3 bases from V and 7 bases from J, with 12 bases between. CDR1 is MGHRA, CDR2 YSYEKL, per germline. The CDR3 is CASSHKTTDEAFF. CDR3 DNA sequence: TGCGCCAGCAGCCACAAAACGACAGATGAAGCTTTCTTT.

The chain recombines TRBV11-3 with TRBJ2-5; 11 bases are a match to TRBD2. V shed 4 bases and J 0 bases; nucleotides not matched to a gene: 1. Germline CDR1 SGHNT, CDR2 YENEEA. The CDR3 length is 15 residues. This CDR3 reads CASSSGLADQETQYF. The CDR3 DNA reads as TGTGCCAGCAGCTCGGGACTAGCGGACCAAGAGACCCAGTACTTC.

This rearrangement joins TRBV19 to TRBJ1-4; D perhaps matches TRBD1 (6 bases). The CDR3 is 12 amino acids. In germline, CDR1 is LNHDA, CDR2 SQIVND (reference sequence). The CDR3 sequence: CATTGPNEKLFF. CDR3 bases: TGTGCTACGACAGGCCCGAATGAAAAACTGTTTTTT. Combining the CDR3 with reference TRBV19 and TRBJ1-4 gives the whole variable domain DGGITQSPKYLFRKEGQNVTLSCEQNLNHDAMYWYRQDPGQGLRLIYYSQIVNDFQKGDIAEGYSVSREKKESFPLTVTSAQKNPTAFYLCATTGPNEKLFFGSGTQLSVL.

V usage is TRBV6-2 or TRBV6-3 and J usage is TRBJ2-1, with 16 bases aligning to TRBD2. Looked up from germline, CDR1 is MNHEY and CDR2 is SVGEGT. The CDR3 runs 14 residues. The trim removed 5 bases at V and 12 bases at J, leaving 4 bases unmatched. The CDR3 region is CASSRGTSGGGQFF. DNA of the CDR3: TGTGCCAGCAGTCGAGGGACTAGCGGGGGGGGGCAGTTCTTC.

This clone occurred once. The V call is TRBV5-1, the J call TRBJ1-4; D is unresolved. CDR1 SGHRS and CDR2 YFSETQ come from the germline V gene. Between the trimmed V and J ends, which lost 4 bases and 1 base, there was a span of 8 bases. The CDR3 loop spans 14 amino acids. DNA of the CDR3: TGCGCCAGCAGCCTGGCAGGAACTAATGAAAAACTGTTTTTT. Translation: CASSLAGTNEKLFF.

The V gene is TRBV29-1, the J gene TRBJ1-2; 7 bases align to TRBD1. From germline, CDR1 is SQVTM and CDR2 ANQGSEA. Losses at the gene ends were 7 bases for V and 3 bases for J; bases not matched to a gene: 11. CDR3 length equals 14 residues. CDR3 sequence reads: CSAVPTGRDYGYTF. The DNA of the CDR3 is TGCAGCGCAGTACCGACAGGGAGAGACTATGGCTACACCTTC.

This chain connects TRBV6-1 to TRBJ1-3, with D perhaps TRBD1 (6 bases). CDR3 size: 13 residues. Trimming removed 3 bases at V and 9 bases at J, with 12 bases between. Germline V gene data show CDR1 as MNHNS and CDR2 as SASEGT. The CDR3 region is CASSDDRFSTIYF. CDR3 sequence (DNA): TGTGCCAGCAGTGACGACAGGTTCAGCACCATATATTTT.

V usage is TRBV2 and J usage is TRBJ2-5, with no clear D. Germline CDR1 SNHLY, CDR2 FYNNEI. The CDR3 is 10 residues long. V lost 7 bases and J lost 8, with 8 bases in between. CDR3 in DNA: TGTGCCAGCATGTCCTTTACCCAGTACTTC. Translating gives CASMSFTQYF.

This sequence joins TRBV9 and TRBJ2-1; no reliable D call. The V and J ends lost 0 bases and 3 bases respectively, with 10 bases between them. Germline V gene lookup returns CDR1 SGDLS and CDR2 YYNGEE. This CDR3 contains 15 residues. The CDR3 protein is CASSVDAVGYNEQFF. The CDR3 nucleotides are TGTGCCAGCAGCGTAGACGCGGTCGGCTACAATGAGCAGTTCTTC. Together with reference TRBV9 and TRBJ2-1, the CDR3 gives the full variable domain: DSGVTQTPKHLITATGQRVTLRCSPRSGDLSVYWYQQSLDQGLQFLIQYYNGEERAKGNILERFSAQQFPDLHSELNLSSLELGDSALYFCASSVDAVGYNEQFFGPGTRLTVL.

CDR3 region: CASSQALSREAFF. CDR3 nucleotide sequence: TGCGCCAGCAGCCAAGCCCTGAGTCGTGAAGCTTTCTTT. This chain joins TRBV4-1 and TRBJ1-1; D uncertain. This CDR3 has 13 amino acids. The V and J ends lost 1 base and 7 bases respectively, with 10 bases between them. Looked up from germline, CDR1 is MGHRA and CDR2 is YSYEKL.

This clone was seen once. The chain recombines TRBV28 with TRBJ1-5, with no clear D. Trimming pared 1 base from V and 3 bases from J, leaving 7 bases between. This CDR3 is built from 14 residues. Per the germline V gene, CDR1 is MDHEN and CDR2 is SYDVKM. The CDR3 spells CASSLFGSNQPQHF. In nucleotides, the CDR3 is TGTGCCAGCAGTTTATTCGGGTCCAATCAGCCCCAGCATTTT.

This clone was detected only once. This sequence joins TRBV7-6 and TRBJ2-3, with D unclear. Germline CDR1 is SGHVS and CDR2 is FNYEAQ. The germline V and J ends were trimmed by 5 bases and 0 bases, with 12 bases remaining between them. The CDR3 has 15 residues. The CDR3 DNA follows: TGTGCCAGCAGCATCCAGGAAAGTAGCACAGATACGCAGTATTTT. Amino acid sequence: CASSIQESSTDTQYF.

V gene TRBV6-5 combines with J gene TRBJ2-6, with TRBD2 as a possible D gene (6 bases). This CDR3 is built from 14 residues. The V gene's germline CDR1 is MNHEY and CDR2 SVGAGI. The germline V and J ends were trimmed by 7 bases and 6 bases, with 13 bases remaining between them. Here the CDR3 reads CASIRGVSANVLTF. The CDR3 bases are TGTGCCAGCATACGCGGGGTCTCGGCCAACGTCCTGACTTTC.

This chain links TRBV14 with TRBJ2-7; D unresolved. The germline gives CDR1 SGHDN, CDR2 FVKESK. Trimming stripped 4 bases from V and 0 bases from J, with 7 bases between. The CDR3 consists of 13 residues. The CDR3 region is CASSPTSSYEQYF. For the CDR3, the DNA is TGTGCCAGCAGCCCCACATCCTCCTACGAGCAGTACTTC.

This chain links TRBV5-1 with TRBJ2-2; D may be TRBD2 (5 bases). CDR1 and CDR2 (germline): SGHRS, YFSETQ. The CDR3 spans 15 residues. The germline V and J ends were trimmed by 1 base and 7 bases, with 14 bases remaining between them. Here the CDR3 reads CASSLSSRAGGELFF. In nucleotides, the CDR3 is TGCGCCAGCAGCTTGAGTTCGAGGGCAGGCGGGGAGCTGTTTTTT.

The chain carries TRBV3-1 (or the pseudogene TRBV3-2) and TRBJ1-1; D uncertain. Trimming shortened V by 7 bases and J by 0 bases, and 12 bases separated the two germline ends. Germline V lookup: CDR1 LGHDT, CDR2 YNNKEL (reference sequence). There are 14 residues in the CDR3. The CDR3 nucleotides read TGTGCCAGCACCTCGGTCGGAGTGAACACTGAAGCTTTCTTT. This translates into CASTSVGVNTEAFF.

This clone was seen only a few times. The genes are TRBV4-3 and TRBJ2-1; D might be TRBD2 (5 bases). V gave up 4 bases and J gave up 8 bases, with 9 bases separating them. CDR3 size: 12 residues. Looked up from germline, CDR1 is LGHNA and CDR2 is YSLEER. Written as DNA, the CDR3 is TGCGCCAGCAGCCTTCTCGGGGATGAGCAGTTCTTC. This codes for CASSLLGDEQFF.

This clone appeared once. The J gene is TRBJ2-1, the V gene TRBV21-1; the tabulated D call, TRBD1, remains unverified against the DNA. TRBV21-1 is labeled a pseudogene. CDR3 size: 18 residues. The CDR3 DNA follows: TGTGCCAGCAGCAAAGCAACCGGGGAACGGACAGGGTACAATGAGCAGTTCTTC. Translating gives CASSKATGERTGYNEQFF.

The chain uses TRBV11-3 and TRBJ2-2; weak D call: TRBD1 (6 bases). Per the germline V gene, CDR1 is SGHNT and CDR2 is YENEEA. The CDR3 loop spans 14 amino acids. Trimming shortened V by 5 bases and J by 6 bases, and 13 bases separated the two germline ends. In DNA, the CDR3 is TGTGCCAGCAGCCGCAACAGGGTCTCCGGGGAGCTGTTTTTT. It codes for CASSRNRVSGELFF. Combining the CDR3 with reference TRBV11-3 and TRBJ2-2 gives the whole variable domain EAGVVQSPRYKIIEKKQPVAFWCNPISGHNTLYWYLQNLGQGPELLIRYENEEAVDDSQLPKDRFSAERLKGVDSTLKIQPAELGDSAVYLCASSRNRVSGELFFGEGSRLTVL.

V usage is TRBV11-2 and J usage is TRBJ2-4; 7 nucleotides agree with TRBD1. Looked up from germline, CDR1 is SGHAT and CDR2 is FQNNGV. V gave up 9 bases and J gave up 4 bases; unmatched junction bases: 6. CDR3 size: 13 residues. The CDR3 spells CASNRGQKNIQYF. The CDR3 DNA reads as TGTGCCAGTAACCGGGGACAGAAAAACATTCAGTACTTC.

CDR3 sequence reads: CASRTSGGAYNEQFF. Here the CDR3 DNA reads TGTGCCAGCCGGACTAGCGGGGGGGCATACAATGAGCAGTTCTTC. This chain joins TRBV6-5 and TRBJ2-1; TRBD2 aligns across 15 bases. The germline V gene encodes CDR1 MNHEY and CDR2 SVGAGI. The CDR3 totals 15 residues. Trimming removed 8 bases from V and 4 bases from J; junction bases left unmatched: 3.